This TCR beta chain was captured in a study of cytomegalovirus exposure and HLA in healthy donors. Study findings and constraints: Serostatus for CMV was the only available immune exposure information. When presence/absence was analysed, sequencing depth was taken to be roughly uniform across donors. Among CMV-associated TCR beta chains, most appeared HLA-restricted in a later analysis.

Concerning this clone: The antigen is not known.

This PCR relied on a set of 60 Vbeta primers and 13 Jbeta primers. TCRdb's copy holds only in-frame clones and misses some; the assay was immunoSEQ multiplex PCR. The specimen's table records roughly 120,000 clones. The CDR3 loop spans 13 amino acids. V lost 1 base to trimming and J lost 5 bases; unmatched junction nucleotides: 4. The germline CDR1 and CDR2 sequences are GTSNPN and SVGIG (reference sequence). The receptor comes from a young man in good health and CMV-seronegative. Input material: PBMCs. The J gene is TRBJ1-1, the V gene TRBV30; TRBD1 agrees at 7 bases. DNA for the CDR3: TGTGCCTGGAGTGCAGGGGGTAGAACTGAAGCTTTCTTT. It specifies CAWSAGGRTEAFF.